The 10 T cell receptor beta chains below come from one sample, sequenced in a study of beta chain features in type 1 diabetes. Investigators reverse transcribed all isolated RNA, so they sequenced expressed TCRB transcripts. TCRdb's table, derived via immunoSEQ multiplex PCR, lists solely in-frame clones and lacks some. The data contain more than 150,000 clones, roughly an eighth of them seen just once; the ten biggest clones take up 0.62%. Sequencing was done on a sample of central memory CD4+ T cells from blood. The receptors derive from a woman in her late teens or twenties in good health.

This sequence joins TRBV6-5 and TRBJ2-5; 11 bases agree with TRBD1. CDR3 length equals 16 residues. V was clipped by 2 bases and J by 1 base; unmatched bases: 3. Looked up from germline, CDR1 is MNHEY and CDR2 is SVGAGI. CDR3 sequence (DNA): TGTGCCAGCAGTTACCTAGGACAGGGGGCCCAAGAGACCCAGTACTTC. Translation gives CASSYLGQGAQETQYF.

This clone has only a few counts. This chain connects TRBV4-2 to TRBJ1-1, with a possible D match to TRBD1 (5 bases). Trimming cost V 0 bases and J 1 base, with 12 bases left between them. The CDR3 consists of 16 residues. Germline assignment: CDR1 LGHNA and CDR2 YNFKEQ. The CDR3 sequence: CASSQDRRGENTEAFF. The DNA for the CDR3 is TGTGCCAGCAGCCAAGATAGACGGGGGGAGAACACTGAAGCTTTCTTT.

This chain joins TRBV7-2 and TRBJ1-1; D is unclear. Germline V lookup: CDR1 SGHTA, CDR2 FQGNSA. The CDR3 length is 12 residues. Trimming left V 1 base short and J 7 bases short, with 7 bases between. Written as DNA, the CDR3 is TGTGCCAGCAGCTTAGGTCGGAGTGAAGCTTTCTTT. Amino acids: CASSLGRSEAFF.

The chain couples TRBV5-6 to TRBJ2-2; 7 bases are a match to TRBD1. The V gene end was trimmed by 2 bases and the J gene end by 8 bases; junction bases not matched to a gene: 12. Germline CDR1 and CDR2: SGHDT and YYEEEE. The CDR3 is 16 amino acids. The CDR3 coding sequence is TGTGCCAGCAGCTTCCCGGACAGGAAAAGGCGGGGGGAGCTGTTTTTT. Translating it yields CASSFPDRKRRGELFF.

This clone was counted many times. The chain carries TRBV10-3 and TRBJ2-1; 9 bases are shared with TRBD1. Trimming cost V 5 bases and J 0 bases; bases outside gene matches: 8. Germline CDR1 and CDR2: ENHRY and SYGVKD. The CDR3 has 17 residues. CDR3 region: CAISFTGGAGSYNEQFF. CDR3 in DNA: TGTGCCATCAGTTTTACAGGGGGCGCAGGCTCCTACAATGAGCAGTTCTTC.

The chain links TRBV7-3 to TRBJ2-5; 13 nucleotides match TRBD2. Germline CDR1 SGHTA, CDR2 FQGTGA. The CDR3 has 17 residues. Unmatched junction bases numbered 7, after V lost 4 bases and J lost 2 bases. In nucleotides, the CDR3 is TGTGCCAGCAGCTCCCTTCCGGGACTAGCGGGGCAAGAGACCCAGTACTTC. Residues: CASSSLPGLAGQETQYF.

V usage is TRBV7-2 and J usage is TRBJ2-1; 11 bases align to TRBD1. Trimming removed 5 bases from V and 5 bases from J; junction bases left unmatched: 8. Germline CDR1 reads SGHTA; CDR2 reads FQGNSA. CDR3 length: 16 amino acids. CDR3 sequence reads: CASSIPRDRGNNEQFF. CDR3 in DNA: TGTGCCAGCAGCATCCCCCGGGACAGGGGGAACAATGAGCAGTTCTTC.

This clone occurred a few times. CDR3 residues: CSVAYSGRGETQYF. CDR3 bases: TGCAGCGTTGCCTATAGCGGGAGGGGAGAGACCCAGTACTTC. This chain uses TRBV29-1 with TRBJ2-5, with TRBD2 identical over 11 bases. J was trimmed by 4 bases and V by 4 bases; bases with no gene match: 5. This CDR3 is 14 amino acids long. Germline-derived CDR1 and CDR2 are SQVTM and ANQGSEA. The full variable domain, rest sourced from reference TRBV29-1 and TRBJ2-5, is SAVISQKPSRDICQRGTSLTIQCQVDSQVTMMFWYRQQPGQSLTLIATANQGSEATYESGFVIDKFPISRPNLTFSTLTVSNMSPEDSSIYLCSVAYSGRGETQYFGPGTRLLVL.

The gene calls are TRBV28 and TRBJ2-3; 9 bases map to TRBD1. V was pared by 6 bases and J by 5 bases, with 6 bases of the junction left unmatched. CDR3 length: 14 amino acids. The V gene's germline CDR1 is MDHEN and CDR2 SYDVKM. The CDR3 DNA reads TGTGCCAGCAGCACAGGGGGCTCACGAGATACGCAGTATTTT. The encoded protein is CASSTGGSRDTQYF.

This clone occurred many times. The rearrangement links TRBV5-1 to TRBJ1-2; D is undetermined. Germline CDR1 reads SGHRS; CDR2 reads YFSETQ. The germline V and J ends were trimmed by 1 base and 2 bases, with 9 bases remaining between them. The CDR3 totals 14 residues. The CDR3, as DNA: TGCGCCAGCAGCTTGACCGACGGGAACTATGGCTACACCTTC. This gives the protein CASSLTDGNYGYTF.